This T cell receptor (beta chain) was obtained from a study of cytomegalovirus exposure and HLA in healthy donors. The V and J ends lost 6 bases and 8 bases respectively, with 22 bases between them. CDR1 is MNHEY and CDR2 is SMNVEV in the germline V gene (reference sequence). This CDR3 contains 15 residues. The PCR ran on 60 Vbeta and 13 Jbeta primers. Clones were sequenced by immunoSEQ multiplex PCR, and TCRdb holds only the in-frame ones, with some missing. Of more than 150,000 clones listed, about 90% are singletons. This clone was counted a few times. The sample was PBMCs. This TCR was recovered from a girl under three years old in good health and CMV-seronegative. The chain couples TRBV27 to TRBJ1-2, with D possibly TRBD1 on 5 matching bases. The CDR3: CASRPQGTIGIGYTF. CDR3 sequence (DNA): TGTGCCAGCAGGCCCCAGGGTACTATCGGAATCGGCTACACCTTC.